A single sample gave rise to the 22 T cell receptor beta chains below, sequenced in a study of blood T cell repertoires in COVID-19. Repertoires were generated with immunoSEQ multiplex PCR, while TCRdb's copy carries only in-frame clones and drops some. The repertoire includes 200,000 to 250,000 clones, less than 90% of them detected once, and over 3% sits in the top ten. The source material was PBMCs or T cells enriched from blood (not recorded which). These receptor sequences come from a woman aged 45-59 years in a cohort exposed to, infected with or recovered from COVID-19 (not recorded which).

The chain uses TRBV4-3 and TRBJ1-3; D is perhaps TRBD1 (6 bases). The CDR3 contains 16 residues. The V gene lost 3 bases and the J gene lost 2 bases, with 14 bases spanning the gap. The V gene's germline CDR1 is LGHNA and CDR2 YSLEER. CDR3 DNA: TGCGCCAGCAGCCACGCACCCCAGGGGACTGGAAACACCATATATTTT. This codes for CASSHAPQGTGNTIYF.

The chain joins TRBV6-5 to TRBJ2-7; perhaps TRBD1 as D (6 bases). The CDR3 is 13 residues long. The germline gives CDR1 MNHEY, CDR2 SVGAGI. The V end lost 6 bases, the J end lost 2 bases, and 11 bases lay between the germline ends. In nucleotides, the CDR3 is TGTGCCAGCAGGGGGGCGAGAACCTACGAGCAGTACTTC. Residues: CASRGARTYEQYF.

This clone showed up just a few times. The rearrangement links TRBV9 to TRBJ1-2; no definite D call. The V gene's germline CDR1 is SGDLS and CDR2 YYNGEE. The CDR3 length is 14 residues. V was pared by 3 bases and J by 2 bases, with 11 bases between. The CDR3 nucleotides are TGTGCCAGCAGCGCAGACTACCTAAACTATGGCTACACCTTC. This codes for CASSADYLNYGYTF.

The CDR3 reads CASSHSSGEGIYEQYF. CDR3 nucleotides: TGTGCCAGCAGCCACAGTAGCGGGGAGGGGATATACGAGCAGTACTTC. The chain is built from TRBV7-2 and TRBJ2-7; 8 bases align to TRBD2. Trimming at V came to 5 bases and at J to 4 bases, leaving 13 bases not matched to a gene. The CDR3 length is 16 residues. Germline V gene data show CDR1 as SGHTA and CDR2 as FQGNSA.

The genes are TRBV7-3 and TRBJ2-2; a weak D match, TRBD2 (6 bases). This CDR3 is built from 18 residues. Trimming stripped 1 base from V and 4 bases from J, with 19 bases between. The V gene's germline CDR1 is SGHTA and CDR2 FQGTGA. CDR3 region: CASSLKGIEGLRTGELFF. The DNA of the CDR3 is TGTGCCAGCAGCTTAAAGGGTATCGAGGGACTTCGCACCGGGGAGCTGTTTTTT.

This clone turned up a few times. V and J are TRBV7-9 and TRBJ2-7; D is uncertain. This CDR3 is built from 15 residues. Trimming took off 1 base at V and 5 bases at J, with 15 bases between the two ends. The germline gives CDR1 SEHNR, CDR2 FQNEAQ (reference sequence). For the CDR3, the DNA is TGTGCCAGCAGCTTAGGTTCCAAAGTGGTAGACGAGCAGTACTTC. It encodes CASSLGSKVVDEQYF.

V usage is TRBV5-4 and J usage is TRBJ1-2, with TRBD1 matching over 7 bases. The length of the CDR3 is 15 residues. Germline V lookup: CDR1 SGHNT, CDR2 YYREEE (reference sequence). V was pared by 4 bases and J by 8 bases, with 14 bases of the junction left unmatched. CDR3 residues: CASSGGTVKVRGYTF. The CDR3 DNA follows: TGTGCCAGCAGCGGAGGGACAGTAAAAGTCCGGGGCTACACCTTC.

The J gene is TRBJ1-6, the V gene TRBV7-8, with D possibly matching TRBD1 (5 bases). Per the germline V gene, CDR1 is SGHVS and CDR2 is FQNEAQ. The CDR3 sequence is 14 residues long. V was cut by 5 bases and J by 8 bases, with 13 bases left in between. The CDR3 reads CASSPRGKDSPLHF. In nucleotides, the CDR3 is TGTGCCAGCAGCCCTCGGGGGAAGGATTCACCCCTCCACTTT.

This rearrangement joins TRBV28 to TRBJ2-3; weak D call: TRBD2 (6 bases). The CDR3 is made up of 15 amino acids. The V and J ends lost 8 bases and 0 bases respectively, with 15 bases between them. Germline V gives CDR1 MDHEN, CDR2 SYDVKM. Here the CDR3 reads CASSRPGTSTDTQYF. The CDR3 nucleotides read TGTGCCAGCTCCCGCCCCGGGACTAGCACAGATACGCAGTATTTT.

J is TRBJ2-2 and V is TRBV30, with D unresolved. CDR3 length: 13 amino acids. The germline V and J ends were trimmed by 2 bases and 2 bases, with 6 bases remaining between them. Germline values: CDR1 GTSNPN, CDR2 SVGIG (reference sequence). CDR3 nucleotide sequence: TGTGCCTGGAGTATCATTAACACCGGGGAGCTGTTTTTT. This sequence encodes CAWSIINTGELFF.

The chain carries TRBV3-1 (or the pseudogene TRBV3-2) and TRBJ1-6, with TRBD1 as a possible D gene (6 bases). Trimming took off 1 base at V and 8 bases at J, with 18 bases between the two ends. The CDR3 has 17 amino acids. Germline CDR1 reads LGHDT; CDR2 reads YNNKEL (reference sequence). This CDR3 reads CASSQGDRRFDDSPLHF. The CDR3 nucleotides are TGTGCCAGCAGCCAAGGCGACAGGCGATTTGACGATTCACCCCTCCACTTT.

This clone appeared once. CDR3 residues: CASSLRVIFGQNNSPLHF. In nucleotides, the CDR3 is TGTGCCAGCAGCTTGCGGGTCATATTCGGACAGAATAATTCACCCCTCCACTTT. This rearrangement joins TRBV5-5 to TRBJ1-6; possible D gene TRBD1, 6 bases. V was pared by 1 base and J by 5 bases, with 19 bases between. Germline V gene lookup returns CDR1 SGHKS and CDR2 YYEKEE (reference sequence). The CDR3 is 18 amino acids. Complete variable domain (other parts from reference TRBV5-5 and TRBJ1-6): DAGVTQSPTHLIKTRGQQVTLRCSPISGHKSVSWYQQVLGQGPQFIFQYYEKEERGRGNFPDRFSARQFPNYSSELNVNALLLGDSALYLCASSLRVIFGQNNSPLHFGNGTRLTVT.

The chain recombines TRBV5-1 with TRBJ1-4; D not certain. Germline V lookup: CDR1 SGHRS, CDR2 YFSETQ. The CDR3 runs to 14 residues. The germline V and J ends were trimmed by 1 base and 4 bases, with 8 bases remaining between them. This chain's CDR3 is CASSLREINEKLFF. The DNA for the CDR3 is TGCGCCAGCAGCTTGAGAGAGATTAATGAAAAACTGTTTTTT.

The chain employs TRBV10-3 and TRBJ2-3, with TRBD1 matching over 7 bases. CDR3 size: 16 residues. Germline trimming cut 4 bases from V and 4 bases from J; bases unmatched to any gene: 11. Germline V gene lookup returns CDR1 ENHRY and CDR2 SYGVKD. The CDR3 region is CAISGAGGNSADTQYF. DNA for the CDR3: TGTGCCATCAGTGGGGCAGGGGGTAATTCTGCAGATACGCAGTATTTT.

The chain links TRBV7-5 to TRBJ2-3; the tabulated D call, TRBD1, remains unverified against the DNA. TRBV7-5 counts as a pseudogene. The CDR3 has 14 residues. CDR3 amino acids: CARSLGPRQGAQYF. The CDR3 coding sequence is TGTGCCAGAAGCTTAGGACCTAGACAGGGAGCGCAGTATTTT.

The chain has TRBV6-2 or TRBV6-3 and TRBJ2-1; 9 bases are shared with TRBD1. The CDR3 loop spans 15 amino acids. Germline CDR1 and CDR2: MNHEY and SVGEGT. V was pared by 5 bases and J by 5 bases, with 7 bases of the junction left unmatched. The CDR3 sequence: CASSLGQGLNNEQFF. The CDR3, as DNA: TGTGCCAGCAGTCTCGGACAGGGGCTCAACAATGAGCAGTTCTTC.

The chain recombines TRBV6-5 with TRBJ2-3; TRBD2 aligns across 13 bases. With 8 bases clipped from V and 3 bases from J, the junction kept 2 bases outside the gene matches. The CDR3 totals 14 residues. Germline V gene sequence: CDR1 MNHEY, CDR2 SVGAGI. The CDR3 here is CASRTSGGTDTQYF. The DNA of the CDR3 is TGTGCCAGCCGGACTAGCGGGGGAACAGATACGCAGTATTTT.

This rearrangement joins TRBV19 to TRBJ2-3; no firm D call. The V end lost 6 bases, the J end lost 3 bases, and 10 bases lay between the germline ends. Looked up from germline, CDR1 is LNHDA and CDR2 is SQIVND (reference sequence). This CDR3 comprises 13 residues. The DNA for the CDR3 is TGTGCCAGTAGCACAATACGAACAGATACGCAGTATTTT. The encoded protein is CASSTIRTDTQYF.

This chain links TRBV2 with TRBJ2-5; D is perhaps TRBD2 (6 bases). The CDR3 loop spans 15 amino acids. Germline values: CDR1 SNHLY, CDR2 FYNNEI. V lost 6 bases and J lost 3, with 17 bases in between. The CDR3 protein is CASRSGGTRKETQYF. DNA of the CDR3: TGTGCCAGCAGGAGTGGGGGGACTCGTAAAGAGACCCAGTACTTC. Using reference TRBV2 and TRBJ2-5 for the parts outside the CDR3, the full variable domain is EPEVTQTPSHQVTQMGQEVILRCVPISNHLYFYWYRQILGQKVEFLVSFYNNEISEKSEIFDDQFSVERPDGSNFTLKIRSTKLEDSAMYFCASRSGGTRKETQYFGPGTRLLVL.

This clone was observed a few times. The chain couples TRBV5-4 to TRBJ1-1; maybe TRBD1 (6 bases). V lost 4 bases to trimming and J lost 0 bases, with 13 bases between them. The CDR3 covers 15 residues. Germline V lookup: CDR1 SGHNT, CDR2 YYREEE (reference sequence). CDR3 DNA sequence: TGTGCCAGCAGCCTTGCTCAGGGGCTGAACACTGAAGCTTTCTTT. Its protein is CASSLAQGLNTEAFF.

This clone came up many times. The chain uses TRBV19 and TRBJ2-7; 9 positions agree with TRBD1. The J segment lost 6 bases and the V segment lost 3 bases, leaving 6 bases of the junction unmatched. The CDR3 contains 14 residues. Germline V gene data show CDR1 as LNHDA and CDR2 as SQIVND (reference sequence). CDR3: CASSISGTGTEQYF. CDR3 bases: TGTGCCAGTAGTATTTCGGGGACAGGGACCGAGCAGTACTTC.

This clone appeared once. The gene calls are TRBV30 and TRBJ2-7; 7 bases are shared with TRBD1. Looked up from germline, CDR1 is GTSNPN and CDR2 is SVGIG (reference sequence). V was pared by 3 bases and J by 0 bases, with 2 bases of the junction left unmatched. The CDR3 extends over 13 amino acids. CDR3 sequence reads: CAWSRQGSYEQYF. CDR3 nucleotide sequence: TGTGCCTGGAGCAGACAGGGCTCCTACGAGCAGTACTTC.